This TCR beta chain was observed in a study of T cell responses to AZD1222 COVID-19 vaccine. Study-level results: The span of vaccine-associated CD4 TCRs extended across spike, with dominance at 160-218 and 743-854. Repertoire sampling was restricted to post-peak T cell response timepoints. Regions left unmutated in variants are reportedly the target of nearly half of spike-specific TCRs.

Measured with immunoSEQ multiplex PCR; TCRdb has only the in-frame clones, and not every one. The repertoire has around 130,000 clones, 85% to 95% of them found once; the top ten carry roughly 5.4%. The CDR3 has 13 residues. The germline gives CDR1 SNHLY, CDR2 FYNNEI. V was trimmed by 8 bases and J by 4 bases, leaving 12 bases between them. With regard to this clone: Antigen: not known.

The chain links TRBV2 to TRBJ1-3; tentatively, D is TRBD1 (5 bases). This TCR derives from an adult in good health. This specimen was peripheral blood, taken on day 0 of AZD1222 vaccination. The CDR3 region is CASPGTLGNTIYF. CDR3 DNA sequence: TGTGCCAGCCCCGGGACCTTAGGAAACACCATATATTTT.